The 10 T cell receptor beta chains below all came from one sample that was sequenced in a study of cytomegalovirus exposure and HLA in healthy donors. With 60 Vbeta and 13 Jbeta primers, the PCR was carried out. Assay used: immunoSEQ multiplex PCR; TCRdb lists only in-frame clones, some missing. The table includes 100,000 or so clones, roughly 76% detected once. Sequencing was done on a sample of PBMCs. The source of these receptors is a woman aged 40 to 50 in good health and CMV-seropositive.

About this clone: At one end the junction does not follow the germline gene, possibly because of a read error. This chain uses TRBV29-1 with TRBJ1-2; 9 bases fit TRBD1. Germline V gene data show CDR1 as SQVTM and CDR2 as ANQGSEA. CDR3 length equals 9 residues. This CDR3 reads CSVSQGAFF. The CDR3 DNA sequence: TGCAGCGTTTCACAGGGGGCGTTCTTC.

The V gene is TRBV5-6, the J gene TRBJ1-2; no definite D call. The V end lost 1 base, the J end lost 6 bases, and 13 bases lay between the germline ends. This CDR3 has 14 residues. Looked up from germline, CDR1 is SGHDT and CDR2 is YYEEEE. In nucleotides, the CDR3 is TGTGCCAGCAGCTTGTTCCCGCCAGTTAATGGCTACACCTTC. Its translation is CASSLFPPVNGYTF.

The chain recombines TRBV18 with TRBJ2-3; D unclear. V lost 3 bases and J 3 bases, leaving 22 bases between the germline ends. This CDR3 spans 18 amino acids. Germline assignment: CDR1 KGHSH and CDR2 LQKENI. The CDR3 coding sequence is TGTGCCAGCTCACCGGTTATCAGAGATCCGAGGTCTACAGATACGCAGTATTTT. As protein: CASSPVIRDPRSTDTQYF.

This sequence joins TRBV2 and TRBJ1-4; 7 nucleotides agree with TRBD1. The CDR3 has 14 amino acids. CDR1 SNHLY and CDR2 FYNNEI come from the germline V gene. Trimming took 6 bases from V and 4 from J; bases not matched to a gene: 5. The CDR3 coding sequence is TGTGCCAGCAGGACCCGGGACAGTAATGAAAAACTGTTTTTT. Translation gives CASRTRDSNEKLFF.

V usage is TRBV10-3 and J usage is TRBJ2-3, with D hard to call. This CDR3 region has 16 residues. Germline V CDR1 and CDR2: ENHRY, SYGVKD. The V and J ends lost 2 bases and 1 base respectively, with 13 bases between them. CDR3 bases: TGTGCCATCAGTGAGGCCGGCAGACAACGCACAGATACGCAGTATTTT. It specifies CAISEAGRQRTDTQYF.

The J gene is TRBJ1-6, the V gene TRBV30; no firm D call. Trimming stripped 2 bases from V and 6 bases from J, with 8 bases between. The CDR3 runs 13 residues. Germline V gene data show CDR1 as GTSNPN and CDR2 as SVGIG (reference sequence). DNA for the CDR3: TGTGCCTGGAGTTTACAGAGTAATTCACCCCTCCACTTT. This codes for CAWSLQSNSPLHF. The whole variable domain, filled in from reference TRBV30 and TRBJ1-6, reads SQTIHQWPATLVQPVGSPLSLECTVEGTSNPNLYWYRQAAGRGLQLLFYSVGIGQISSEVPQNLSASRPQDRQFILSSKKLLLSDSGFYLCAWSLQSNSPLHFGNGTRLTVT.

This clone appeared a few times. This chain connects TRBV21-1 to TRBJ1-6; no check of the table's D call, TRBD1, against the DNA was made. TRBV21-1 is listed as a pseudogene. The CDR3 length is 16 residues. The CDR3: CASSKLVGLHNSPLHF. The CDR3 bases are TGTGCCAGCAGCAAGTTAGTGGGCCTGCATAATTCACCCCTCCACTTT.

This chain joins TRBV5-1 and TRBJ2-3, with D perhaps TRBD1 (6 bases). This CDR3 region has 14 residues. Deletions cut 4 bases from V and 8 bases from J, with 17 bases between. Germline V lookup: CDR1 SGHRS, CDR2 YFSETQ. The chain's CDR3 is CASSPRTASATQYF. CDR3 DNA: TGCGCCAGCAGCCCGAGGACAGCTTCCGCTACGCAGTATTTT.

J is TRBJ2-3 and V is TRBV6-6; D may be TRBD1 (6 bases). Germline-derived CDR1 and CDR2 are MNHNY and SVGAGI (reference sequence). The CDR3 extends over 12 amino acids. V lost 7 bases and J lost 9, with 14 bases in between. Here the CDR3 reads CASTRGSQTQYF. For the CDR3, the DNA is TGTGCCAGCACCAGGGGATCACAGACGCAGTATTTT.

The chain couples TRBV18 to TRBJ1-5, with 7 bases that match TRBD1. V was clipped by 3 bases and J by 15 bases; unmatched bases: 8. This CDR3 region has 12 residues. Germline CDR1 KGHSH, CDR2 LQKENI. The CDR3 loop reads CASSPSGGTGHF. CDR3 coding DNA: TGTGCCAGCTCACCTTCAGGGGGGACCGGGCATTTT.